This TCR beta chain appears in the sequencing data of a study of T cell responses to AZD1222 COVID-19 vaccine. As to this clone: Its target is not known.

Study-wide findings and caveats: Unmutated variant regions reportedly attract nearly half of all spike-specific TCRs.

Libraries were prepared by immunoSEQ multiplex PCR; TCRdb keeps only in-frame clonotypes and omits some of them. This table holds about 140,000 clones, 70% to 90% found once. The CDR3 spans 15 residues. Trimming took 6 bases from V and 1 from J; bases not matched to a gene: 9. CDR1 is MNHEY, CDR2 SMNVEV, per germline (reference sequence). The TCR originated in an adult in good health. The chain combines TRBV27 with TRBJ2-7; 7 bases agree with TRBD1. The sequencing used peripheral blood, collected on day 0 of AZD1222 vaccination. The CDR3: CASRGAGTASYEQYF. The CDR3 DNA is TGTGCCAGCAGGGGTGCCGGGACAGCATCCTACGAGCAGTACTTC.